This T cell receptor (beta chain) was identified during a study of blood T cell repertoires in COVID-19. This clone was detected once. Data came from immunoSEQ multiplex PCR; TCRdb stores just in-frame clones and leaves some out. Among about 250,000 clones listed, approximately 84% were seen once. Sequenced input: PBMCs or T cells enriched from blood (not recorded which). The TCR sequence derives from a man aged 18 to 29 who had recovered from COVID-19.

CDR3 sequence (DNA): TGTGCCAGCAGAACGGCGGGGAACACTGAAGCTTTCTTT. Translating it yields CASRTAGNTEAFF. This chain uses TRBV6-5 with TRBJ1-1, with D uncertain. The germline V gene has CDR1 MNHEY and CDR2 SVGAGI. The V gene lost 6 bases and the J gene lost 1 base, with 9 bases spanning the gap. This CDR3 spans 13 amino acids.